The 7 T cell receptor beta chains in this list originate from one sample, sequenced in a study of T cells in Graves' hyperthyroidism and ophthalmopathy. TCR beta CDR3 sequences were amplified from RNA transcripts. The HTBI primer set was used in a first-round RT-PCR of the TCR CDR3. Using its own MiXCR run on the multiplex PCR reads, TCRdb lists one record per CDR3 protein. This sample has 400,000 to 600,000 distinct CDR3 sequences, with about 16% found just once. Sample: blood. The source of these receptors is a woman aged 25 to 39 with Graves' ophthalmopathy.

This clonotype was found a few times. The chain joins TRBV19 to TRBJ2-7; TRBD2 agrees at 7 bases. CDR3 length: 15 residues. Germline V gene data show CDR1 as LNHDA and CDR2 as SQIVND (reference sequence). V shed 6 bases, J shed 2 bases, and the junction held 10 bases outside the gene matches. Written as DNA, the CDR3 is TGTGCCAGTAGCGCCGGGACTAATAATCCCTACGAGCAGTACTTC. Its translation is CASSAGTNNPYEQYF.

The chain joins TRBV6-1 to TRBJ2-7, with D hard to call. The CDR3 spans 15 residues. Trimming pared 8 bases from V and 0 bases from J, leaving 17 bases between. CDR1 MNHNS and CDR2 SASEGT come from the germline V gene. This CDR3 is CASSSPWPDSYEQYF. CDR3 bases: TGTGCCAGCTCGTCCCCGTGGCCCGACTCCTACGAGCAGTACTTC.

This clonotype occurred many times. The chain carries TRBV5-1 and TRBJ2-7, with 7 bases matching TRBD1. The germline gives CDR1 SGHRS, CDR2 YFSETQ. The V gene end was trimmed by 2 bases and the J gene end by 5 bases; junction bases not matched to a gene: 7. The CDR3 is 14 residues long. CDR3 region: CASSFRGQLNEQYF. The DNA for the CDR3 is TGCGCCAGCAGCTTTCGGGGACAGCTCAACGAGCAGTACTTC.

This clonotype occurred a few times. Possible read error: a much larger clone is one base away. V usage is TRBV7-2 and J usage is TRBJ2-1; 7 bases fit TRBD2. The CDR3 consists of 14 residues. CDR1 is SGHTA, CDR2 FQGNSA, per germline. CDR3 in amino acids: CASSSSGTYNKQFF. The CDR3 DNA reads TGTGCCAGCAGCTCGAGCGGGACGTACAATAAGCAGTTCTTC.

The rearrangement joins TRBV5-1 to TRBJ2-1, with D tentatively TRBD1 (7 bases). V was trimmed by 7 bases and J by 2 bases, leaving 10 bases between them. This CDR3 has 13 residues. Germline CDR1 reads SGHRS; CDR2 reads YFSETQ. CDR3 amino acids: CASGGGTYNEQFF. CDR3 nucleotides: TGCGCCAGCGGAGGGGGCACCTACAATGAGCAGTTCTTC.

This clonotype has more than one count but fewer than ten. The chain employs TRBV5-5 and TRBJ2-2; D ambiguous. The V end was cut by 6 bases, the J end by 3 bases, with 24 bases between. Germline V CDR1 and CDR2: SGHKS, YYEKEE (reference sequence). This CDR3 spans 18 amino acids. The CDR3 nucleotides read TGTGCCAGCACTACCCTCCCGGTGGGCGCTCAACACACCGGGGAGCTGTTTTTT. Protein: CASTTLPVGAQHTGELFF.

This clonotype was counted many times. The chain joins TRBV4-3 to TRBJ2-3; D uncertain. V was trimmed by 0 bases and J by 1 base, leaving 17 bases between them. CDR1 and CDR2 (germline): LGHNA, YSLEER. The CDR3 loop spans 18 amino acids. This chain's CDR3 is CASSQDWVELVGTDTQYF. In DNA, the CDR3 is TGCGCCAGCAGCCAAGATTGGGTGGAGCTAGTGGGCACAGATACGCAGTATTTT.